Included here is one T cell receptor (beta chain) sequence, with context. This record comes from a study of control samples from healthy donors and cancer patients. The CDR3 has 14 residues. Deletions cut 2 bases from V and 0 bases from J, with 7 bases between. Germline loops: CDR1 SNHLY, CDR2 FYNNEI. Sequencing was performed with immunoSEQ multiplex PCR; in TCRdb, only in-frame clones are kept and a portion is missing. This table holds some 150,000 clones, about 90% found once. The receptor was derived from a man aged 18-30 years in good health. Input material: blood. The genes are TRBV2 and TRBJ2-5; D call uncertain. The CDR3 DNA sequence: TGTGCCAGCAGTGAAACAGCTTACCAAGAGACCCAGTACTTC. Translating it yields CASSETAYQETQYF.